These 19 T cell receptor beta chains were sequenced from one sample in a study of vaccination effects on CD4 cells after COVID-19. Antigen-specific CD4+ T cells were first expanded with viral peptide pools by the ViraFEST assay and only then sequenced. A roughly 11-day culture period preceded the isolation of CD4+ T cells. Previously uninfected by SARS-CoV-2, the vaccine recipients also showed negative nucleocapsid antibodies. Using immunoSEQ multiplex PCR, the repertoire was profiled, and TCRdb retains in-frame clones only, with some absent. The sample has some 69,000 clones; under 85% are singletons. No antigen has been identified for these receptors. The specimen comprised CD4+ T cells from PBMCs cultured with HCoV-NL63 spike peptides, sampled before COVID-19 vaccination. The source of these receptors is a human donor who received a COVID-19 vaccine.

The genes are TRBV19 and TRBJ1-1, with D possibly being TRBD1 (5 bases). This CDR3 contains 15 residues. Germline CDR1 reads LNHDA; CDR2 reads SQIVND (reference sequence). Trimming took off 6 bases at V and 1 base at J, with 15 bases between the two ends. CDR3: CASRGQGGPNTEAFF. For the CDR3, the DNA is TGTGCCAGTAGAGGGCAGGGAGGACCGAACACTGAAGCTTTCTTT.

The chain uses TRBV19 and TRBJ1-5, with unresolved D. Trimming left V 3 bases short and J 5 bases short, with 14 bases between. From germline, CDR1 is LNHDA and CDR2 SQIVND (reference sequence). The CDR3 sequence is 15 residues long. The CDR3 loop is CASSIRGELDQPQHF. The CDR3 coding sequence is TGTGCCAGTAGTATTCGCGGGGAGTTGGATCAGCCCCAGCATTTT.

The V call is TRBV6-6, the J call TRBJ1-2; TRBD1 matches 9 bases. From germline, CDR1 is MNHNY and CDR2 SVGAGI (reference sequence). J lost 8 bases, V lost 3 bases, and 10 bases had no gene match. This CDR3 comprises 15 residues. This chain's CDR3 is CASSYRPGQGEGYTF. Here the CDR3 DNA reads TGTGCCAGCAGTTATCGACCGGGACAGGGTGAAGGCTACACCTTC.

The chain uses TRBV5-1 and TRBJ1-2, with D tentatively TRBD1 (6 bases). The CDR3 has 13 residues. Germline CDR1 SGHRS, CDR2 YFSETQ. Trimming left V 4 bases short and J 4 bases short, with 11 bases between. The DNA for the CDR3 is TGCGCCAGCAGCCTCGGACAGAGCTATGGCTACACCTTC. Protein product: CASSLGQSYGYTF.

The rearrangement uses TRBV28 and TRBJ2-2; D may be TRBD2 (5 bases). There are 16 residues in the CDR3. With 0 bases removed from V and 1 base from J, the gap between germline ends came to 9 bases. CDR1 and CDR2 (germline): MDHEN, SYDVKM. CDR3 residues: CASSLWLAGNTGELFF. DNA of the CDR3: TGTGCCAGCAGTTTATGGCTAGCCGGGAACACCGGGGAGCTGTTTTTT.

This clone was seen a handful of times. The genes are TRBV20-1 and TRBJ2-5, with 14 positions matching TRBD2. J was trimmed by 4 bases and V by 3 bases; bases with no gene match: 10. The CDR3 length is 17 residues. Germline CDR1 and CDR2: DFQATT and SNEGSKA (reference sequence). In nucleotides, the CDR3 is TGCAGTGCTAGTAACCTTAGGACTAGCGGGGGGAGAGAGACCCAGTACTTC. Amino acids: CSASNLRTSGGRETQYF.

This chain joins TRBV6-5 and TRBJ1-5; no reliable D call. The CDR3 loop spans 13 amino acids. Germline V gene sequence: CDR1 MNHEY, CDR2 SVGAGI. V gave up 2 bases and J gave up 1 base, with 3 bases separating them. The CDR3 loop reads CASSYKSNQPQHF. The CDR3 DNA follows: TGTGCCAGCAGTTACAAGAGCAATCAGCCCCAGCATTTT.

V usage is TRBV6-5 and J usage is TRBJ2-3; TRBD2 matches 7 bases. The J segment lost 3 bases and the V segment lost 0 bases, leaving 0 bases of the junction unmatched. CDR1 and CDR2 from the germline V gene are MNHEY and SVGAGI. The CDR3 has 14 residues. CDR3 in DNA: TGTGCCAGCAGTTACTCGGGGGGGACAGATACGCAGTATTTT. It encodes CASSYSGGTDTQYF.

The genes are TRBV7-3 and TRBJ2-2; 11 bases are shared with TRBD2. This CDR3 has 16 amino acids. J was trimmed by 6 bases and V by 2 bases; bases with no gene match: 5. The germline V gene has CDR1 SGHTA and CDR2 FQGTGA. CDR3 protein: CASSLVLAGGAGELFF. The DNA of the CDR3 is TGTGCCAGCAGCTTAGTCCTAGCGGGGGGCGCCGGGGAGCTGTTTTTT.

The V call is TRBV5-6, the J call TRBJ1-2, with D hard to call. The CDR3 has 15 amino acids. CDR1 and CDR2 from the germline V gene are SGHDT and YYEEEE. With 0 bases removed from V and 4 bases from J, the gap between germline ends came to 13 bases. CDR3 nucleotide sequence: TGTGCCAGCAGCTTGGATCTCGGGGTCTCCTATGGCTACACCTTC. Amino acids: CASSLDLGVSYGYTF. Full variable domain (missing parts from reference TRBV5-6 and TRBJ1-2): DAGVTQSPTHLIKTRGQQVTLRCSPKSGHDTVSWYQQALGQGPQFIFQYYEEEERQRGNFPDRFSGHQFPNYSSELNVNALLLGDSALYLCASSLDLGVSYGYTFGSGTRLTVV.

The chain joins TRBV5-5 to TRBJ2-1, with a tentative D call TRBD2 (6 bases). Germline lookup yields CDR1 SGHKS and CDR2 YYEKEE (reference sequence). The germline V and J ends were trimmed by 0 bases and 3 bases, with 10 bases remaining between them. This CDR3 is built from 15 residues. The CDR3 sequence: CASSLVGGSYNEQFF. In DNA form, the CDR3 reads TGTGCCAGCAGCTTGGTGGGGGGAAGCTACAATGAGCAGTTCTTC.

The chain links TRBV5-1 to TRBJ2-3, with D possibly called TRBD1 or TRBD2 (5 bases each). The germline CDR1 and CDR2 sequences are SGHRS and YFSETQ. The length of the CDR3 is 16 residues. Trimming cost V 0 bases and J 1 base, with 12 bases left between them. CDR3 coding DNA: TGCGCCAGCAGCTTGGCTGGGCAGGGACGCACAGATACGCAGTATTTT. This encodes CASSLAGQGRTDTQYF.

This chain's CDR3 is CASRDRGSYEQYV. The CDR3 nucleotides are TGTGCCAGCAGGGACAGGGGCTCCTACGAGCAGTACGTC. The chain joins TRBV6-5 to TRBJ2-7; TRBD1 aligns across 9 bases. The CDR3 is made up of 13 amino acids. Germline V gene sequence: CDR1 MNHEY, CDR2 SVGAGI. With 6 bases clipped from V and 0 bases from J, the junction kept 0 bases outside the gene matches.

This sequence joins TRBV6-5 and TRBJ1-1; D possibly corresponds to TRBD1 (5 bases). Trimming stripped 6 bases from V and 10 bases from J, with 21 bases between. CDR3 size: 14 residues. The germline V gene has CDR1 MNHEY and CDR2 SVGAGI. CDR3 loop: CASSPGRKGRVAFF. CDR3 coding DNA: TGTGCCAGCAGCCCCGGGAGGAAGGGGCGGGTAGCTTTCTTT.

The DNA for the CDR3 is TGTGCCAGCAGCTACGGGTGGGGTTCGGGCGAGCAGTACGTC. Protein product: CASSYGWGSGEQYV. The chain combines TRBV2 with TRBJ2-7; D unclear. V lost 6 bases to trimming and J lost 6 bases, with 18 bases between them. CDR3 length: 14 amino acids. Germline CDR1 SNHLY, CDR2 FYNNEI.

This clone was detected a few times. The V call is TRBV6-1, the J call TRBJ1-2; TRBD1 aligns across 10 bases. This CDR3 comprises 15 residues. The germline V gene has CDR1 MNHNS and CDR2 SASEGT. Germline trimming cut 3 bases from V and 2 bases from J; bases unmatched to any gene: 3. Here the CDR3 reads CASSERQGANYGYTF. The CDR3, as DNA: TGTGCCAGCAGTGAGAGACAGGGGGCGAACTATGGCTACACCTTC.

The chain carries TRBV18 and TRBJ1-5, with D unclear. There are 15 residues in the CDR3. V was trimmed by 2 bases and J by 0 bases, leaving 8 bases between them. CDR1 is KGHSH and CDR2 is LQKENI in the germline V gene. The CDR3 here is CASSPTTVSNQPQHF. The DNA of the CDR3 is TGTGCCAGCTCACCAACAACAGTTAGCAATCAGCCCCAGCATTTT.

CDR3 nucleotide sequence: TGTGCCAGCAGTTTCTCTGGCTACGAGCAGTACGTC. Residues: CASSFSGYEQYV. This rearrangement joins TRBV6-2 or TRBV6-3 to TRBJ2-7; D not certain. Trimming stripped 4 bases from V and 3 bases from J, with 7 bases between. Germline V gene data show CDR1 as MNHEY and CDR2 as SVGEGT. CDR3 size: 12 residues.

The chain has TRBV14 and TRBJ1-1; TRBD1 agrees at 11 bases. CDR1 is SGHDN and CDR2 is FVKESK in the germline V gene. CDR3 length: 15 residues. Germline trimming cut 4 bases from V and 7 bases from J; bases unmatched to any gene: 8. CDR3 loop: CASSRGQGAFGEAFF. CDR3 nucleotides: TGTGCCAGCAGCCGCGGACAGGGGGCATTCGGTGAAGCTTTCTTT.